The sequence of this T cell receptor (beta chain) was determined in a study of T cell responses to AZD1222 COVID-19 vaccine. V was cut by 3 bases and J by 3 bases, with 12 bases left in between. CDR1 SGHRS and CDR2 YFSETQ come from the germline V gene. The CDR3 is made up of 14 amino acids. The assay was immunoSEQ multiplex PCR, and TCRdb's table has in-frame clones only and misses some. The sample lists over 150,000 clones, just over 90% occurring once. The clonotype comes from an adult in good health. V and J are TRBV5-1 and TRBJ1-2, with D possibly matching TRBD1 (5 bases). Sequenced material: peripheral blood, taken on day 0 of AZD1222 vaccination. CDR3 amino acids: CASSSRDGDYGYTF. The CDR3 coding sequence is TGCGCCAGCAGCTCCCGGGACGGAGACTATGGCTACACCTTC. Variable domain in full (rest from reference TRBV5-1 and TRBJ1-2): KAGVTQTPRYLIKTRGQQVTLSCSPISGHRSVSWYQQTPGQGLQFLFEYFSETQRNKGNFPGRFSGRQFSNSRSEMNVSTLELGDSALYLCASSSRDGDYGYTFGSGTRLTVV.